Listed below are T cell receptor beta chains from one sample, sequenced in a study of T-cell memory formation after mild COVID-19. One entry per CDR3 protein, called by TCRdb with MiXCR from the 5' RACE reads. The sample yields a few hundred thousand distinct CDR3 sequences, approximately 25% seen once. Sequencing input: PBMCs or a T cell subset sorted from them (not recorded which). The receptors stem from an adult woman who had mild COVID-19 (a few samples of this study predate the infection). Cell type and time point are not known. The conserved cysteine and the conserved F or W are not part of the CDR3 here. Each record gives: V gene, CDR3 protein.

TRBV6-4,ASSDGSGGTDTQY
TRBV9,ASSITTGSGANVLT
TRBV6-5,ASSGSEPKHRYQETQY
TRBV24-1,ATATGGADEKLF
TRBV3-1,ASTSAGLAGSNEQF
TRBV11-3,ASSSGRRYGYT
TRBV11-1,ASTSGRRGEQF
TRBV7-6,ASSARGVEQF
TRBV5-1,ASSPGQGMVLDGYT
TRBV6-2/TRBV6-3,ASKIFHEQY
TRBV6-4,ASSDPSENTGELF
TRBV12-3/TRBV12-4,ASRRDGRGETQY
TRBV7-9,ASSPPPVSGQY
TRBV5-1,ASSVMAGVNYGYT
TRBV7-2,ASSLLGSSYNEQF
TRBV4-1,ASSVWGRSTDTQY
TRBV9,ASSSEREGYNEQF
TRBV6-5,ASRPGTGGGQPQH
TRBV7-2,ASSDVVGETQY
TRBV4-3,ASSQDSRGAGSYEQY
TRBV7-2,ASSLSRGLAGYNEQF
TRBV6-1,ASSVPNNYNEQF
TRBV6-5,ASSPNWRAGNTIY
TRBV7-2,ASSPLTGAGNEQY
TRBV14,ASSRDRAGKLF
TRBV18,ASSPGPSTDTQY
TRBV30,AWSTRATAGANVLT
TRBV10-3,AISPLRSTGADYGYT
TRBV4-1,ASSSLPLAGGYNEQF
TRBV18,ASSPPSQDTQY
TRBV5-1,ASSLGQFINEQF
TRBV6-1,ASSNRDRGSGEQY
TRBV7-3,ASSTRNGQEQY
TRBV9,ASARRDPTDTQY
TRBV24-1,ATSESGTGGIETQY
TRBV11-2,ASSFQAGDAFYEQF
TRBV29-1,SVFEDGAYEQY
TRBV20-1,SASKQGGDEQY
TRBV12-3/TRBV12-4,ASSPRGRSTDTQY